The clone carrying this T cell receptor beta chain was counted ten times or more. The antigen is not known. The data belong to a study of T-cell reconstitution after alpha-beta-depleted transplantation in children. Findings and limits, study-wide: Recipient T cells and thymic progenitors that survived were the source of the high TCRbeta diversity seen at day 60 in some patients. Reportedly, roughly two months post-transplant, alpha-beta T cells arose from several hundred expanded graft clones.

TCRbeta library preparation incorporated unique molecular identifiers. TCRdb independently ran MiXCR on the PCR reads; one entry per CDR3 protein. The sample shows 140,000 to 150,000 distinct CDR3 sequences, around 8.5% of them seen only once. The V gene lost 10 bases and the J gene lost 8 bases, with 18 bases spanning the gap. Germline values: CDR1 ENHRY, CDR2 SYGVKD. The CDR3 is made up of 13 amino acids. The specimen comprised PBMCs, mostly from graft donor cells, sampled 180 days after TCRalphabeta/CD19-depleted stem cell transplant. This receptor was identified in a female patient aged 2-10 years who had a stem cell transplant for congenital amegakaryocytic thrombocytopenia, so the T cells may come from the graft donor. J is TRBJ2-1 and V is TRBV10-3; a weak D match, TRBD1 (5 bases). CDR3 in amino acids: CATQGNIGDEQFF. The CDR3 DNA sequence: TGTGCCACCCAGGGTAACATAGGCGATGAGCAGTTCTTC.